Listed below are T cell receptor beta chains from one sample, sequenced in a study of blood T cell repertoires in COVID-19. Profiling relied on immunoSEQ multiplex PCR, and the TCRdb table lists in-frame clones only, not all of them. The table lists some 290,000 clones, under 90% of them singletons. The sequenced material came from PBMCs or T cells enriched from blood (not recorded which). Receptor source: a woman under 40 who had recovered from COVID-19. The CDR3 runs from the conserved cysteine through the conserved F or W. D genes are given only for firm matches. Size is stated for part of the rows, as once, few or many counts, or as a class when the clone is expanded.

clone size	V gene	D gene	J gene	CDR3 protein	CDR3 DNA
.	TRBV6-2/TRBV6-3	TRBD1	TRBJ2-2	CASSTLPGQGTTGELFF	TGTGCCAGCAGTACCTTACCGGGACAGGGGACCACCGGGGAGCTGTTTTTT
.	TRBV2	TRBD2	TRBJ2-3	CASRAKGLAGLSTDTQYF	TGTGCCAGCAGGGCCAAGGGACTAGCGGGACTAAGCACAGATACGCAGTATTTT
.	TRBV15	TRBD2	TRBJ2-1	CATSRGLAGVYNEQFF	TGTGCCACCAGCAGAGGTCTAGCGGGGGTCTACAATGAGCAGTTCTTC
once	TRBV2	.	TRBJ2-1	CASIKGPTDSSYNEQFF	TGTGCCAGCATCAAAGGCCCCACGGACAGCTCCTACAATGAGCAGTTCTTC
.	TRBV3-1/TRBV3-2	TRBD1	TRBJ1-1	CASSGWTGVETEAFF	TGTGCCAGCAGCGGTTGGACAGGAGTGGAGACTGAAGCTTTCTTT
.	TRBV6-5	TRBD1	TRBJ2-7	CASVLRGTGGEQYF	TGTGCCAGCGTACTAAGAGGGACAGGGGGCGAGCAGTACTTC
.	TRBV21-1	.	TRBJ1-5	CASSKVGTGRQPQHF	TGTGCCAGCAGCAAAGTTGGTACAGGGAGACAGCCCCAGCATTTT
once	TRBV11-2	TRBD1	TRBJ1-1	CASSSSPGQMNTEAFF	TGTGCCAGCAGTTCAAGTCCGGGACAGATGAACACTGAAGCTTTCTTT
.	TRBV5-6	.	TRBJ2-5	CASSLVDRQETQYF	TGTGCCAGCAGCTTGGTCGACAGGCAAGAGACCCAGTACTTC
once	TRBV5-4	.	TRBJ1-2	CASSGREEIYGYTF	TGTGCCAGCAGCGGGCGGGAGGAGATCTATGGCTACACCTTC
.	TRBV9	.	TRBJ2-2	CASSVVVLPDTGELFF	TGTGCCAGCAGCGTAGTAGTTCTGCCCGACACCGGGGAGCTGTTTTTT
.	TRBV7-9	.	TRBJ2-1	CASSLGSGFQFF	TGTGCCAGCAGCTTAGGGTCGGGGTTCCAGTTCTTC
.	TRBV9	TRBD2	TRBJ2-1	CASSRAGGNHNEQFF	TGTGCCAGCAGCCGAGCGGGAGGAAACCACAATGAGCAGTTCTTC
once	TRBV27	.	TRBJ2-7	CASSHPPSEQYF	TGTGCCAGCAGCCATCCCCCGAGCGAGCAGTACTTC
.	TRBV27	.	TRBJ1-6	CASSLGGLDSPLHF	TGTGCCAGCAGTTTAGGAGGGCTTGATTCACCCCTCCACTTT
.	TRBV19	.	TRBJ1-5	CASSLGVTGNQPQHF	TGTGCCAGTAGTCTTGGTGTGACAGGTAATCAGCCCCAGCATTTT
.	TRBV29-1	.	TRBJ1-2	CSVEDRGNYGYTF	TGCAGCGTTGAAGACAGGGGTAACTATGGCTACACCTTC
.	TRBV6-5	TRBD1	TRBJ1-2	CASSYGDRLIYGYTF	TGTGCCAGCAGTTACGGGGACAGGTTAATCTATGGCTACACCTTC
.	TRBV6-6	.	TRBJ1-1	CASSYVRDTEAFF	TGTGCCAGCAGTTACGTTCGGGACACTGAAGCTTTCTTT
.	TRBV4-1	TRBD2	TRBJ2-1	CASSHRPLGGRHYNEQFF	TGCGCCAGCAGCCACAGGCCGCTGGGCGGGAGGCATTACAATGAGCAGTTCTTC
.	TRBV11-2	.	TRBJ2-7	CASSLGRAPYEQYF	TGTGCCAGCAGCTTAGGGCGGGCCCCCTACGAGCAGTACTTC
once	TRBV6-5	TRBD1	TRBJ2-5	CASSGTGIQETQYF	TGTGCCAGCAGCGGGACAGGGATCCAAGAGACCCAGTACTTC
.	TRBV29-1	.	TRBJ1-4	CSARGNEKLFF	TGCAGCGCAAGGGGTAATGAAAAACTGTTTTTT
.	TRBV6-2/TRBV6-3	.	TRBJ1-5	CASSYGGASNQPQHF	TGTGCCAGCAGTTACGGAGGGGCGAGCAATCAGCCCCAGCATTTT
.	TRBV5-5	.	TRBJ2-7	CASSGRVGSYEQYF	TGTGCCAGCTCCGGCAGGGTTGGGTCCTACGAGCAGTACTTC
.	TRBV10-1	.	TRBJ1-6	CASLNRVDNNSPLHF	TGCGCCAGCCTAAACCGGGTGGATAATAATTCACCCCTCCACTTT
.	TRBV6-6	TRBD1	TRBJ2-5	CASSYGDSRQETQYF	TGTGCCAGCAGTTACGGGGACAGCCGACAAGAGACCCAGTACTTC